This T cell receptor beta chain was profiled in a study of blood T cell repertoires in COVID-19. Study context: Specimens from acute and convalescent COVID-19 originated in the United States, Italy and Spain. PBMCs, B-cell-depleted T cells, or T cells were the source of the cDNA or gDNA that made up the material.

Germline loops: CDR1 SGHNT, CDR2 YYREEE (reference sequence). The CDR3 covers 16 residues. V shed 4 bases and J shed 1 base, with 15 bases lying between them. As originally analysed: Reference gene primer amplification gave nucleated cell count estimates. TCRdb keeps only in-frame clones here, not all; method: immunoSEQ multiplex PCR. The V and J calls and clone size come from that table; D and trimming were worked out from the DNA. This sample carries some 250,000 clones, about 80% of them seen once, and the ten largest clones take approximately 3.2%. The TCR originated in a woman of 80 years or more with acute or convalescent COVID-19. Sequencing was done on a sample of peripheral blood. The chain employs TRBV5-4 and TRBJ2-4; D gene unclear. In DNA form, the CDR3 reads TGTGCCAGCAGCCCCACCGGAGTGGAGGCCAAAAACATTCAGTACTTC. Protein: CASSPTGVEAKNIQYF.